This TCR beta chain appears in the sequencing data of a study of blood T cells in healthy people across ages. Study outcomes and limitations: Reliance upon unsorted PBMCs precluded definitive naive versus antigen-experienced comparison.

Together with a sample-barcoded 5' primer, a J-beta primer mix was included in a second PCR lasting about 7 to 11 cycles. TCRdb re-called the 5' RACE reads through MiXCR, storing one row per CDR3 protein. The sample consists of over 1,500,000 distinct CDR3 sequences, around 42% of them appearing once. A remark on this clonotype: Antigen: not known.

The CDR3 sequence is 14 residues long. From germline, CDR1 is KGHDR and CDR2 SFDVKD. The ends were cut back, 1 base at V and 4 bases at J, with 7 bases in the middle. The sequence derives from a human donor in good health. V and J are TRBV24-1 and TRBJ2-1; a weak D match, TRBD1 (5 bases). Material for sequencing was blood. The CDR3 loop is CATSDLKGYNEQFF. The CDR3 DNA sequence: TGTGCCACCAGTGATTTAAAGGGGTACAATGAGCAGTTCTTC.